This T cell receptor beta chain was identified in a study of Ad26.COV2.S vaccination and SARS-CoV-2 variants. Study overall: Sample donor was a member of the COV1001 Ad26.COV2.S trial arm.

The treatment here: roughly 18 received Ad26.COV2.S at low or high dose, single or two shots; 5 received placebo; per-sample allocation not given. Repertoires come from day 63 after the first vaccine or placebo injection. Germline V gene data show CDR1 as SNHLY and CDR2 as FYNNEI. Trimming removed 8 bases from V and 2 bases from J, with 12 bases in between. This CDR3 contains 13 residues. The repertoire was sequenced with immunoSEQ multiplex PCR; TCRdb's copy has only in-frame clones and lacks some. The table records 300,000 to 400,000 clones, roughly 84% of them present only once. Sequenced material: peripheral blood, taken in a trial of Ad26.COV2.S vaccine versus placebo. The V gene is TRBV2, the J gene TRBJ2-5, with a weak D call TRBD1 (6 bases). The receptor was isolated from a person between 18 and 65 years old who received the Ad26.COV2.S COVID-19 vaccine or a placebo. The CDR3 DNA sequence: TGTGCCAGCTTTCGGACAGCGCAAGAGACCCAGTACTTC. It codes for CASFRTAQETQYF.